This T cell receptor (beta chain) emerged from a study of blood T cell repertoires in COVID-19. As for the study in general: The United States, Italy and Spain were the sources of the acute and convalescent COVID-19 samples.

Here immunoSEQ multiplex PCR was the method, and the copy in TCRdb shows in-frame clones only, minus some. The table shows more than 95,000 clones, with more than 75% occurring only once. The CDR3 contains 15 residues. CDR1 and CDR2 from the germline V gene are MDHEN and SYDVKM. Trimming took 2 bases from V and 0 from J, leaving 11 bases between them. The TCR sequence derives from a human donor in a cohort sampled during active COVID-19. The chain joins TRBV28 to TRBJ2-7, with D maybe TRBD2 (5 bases). Sequenced material: peripheral blood. The CDR3 loop is CASSLDRDNSYEQYF. The CDR3 bases are TGTGCCAGCAGTTTAGACCGGGATAACTCCTACGAGCAGTACTTC.